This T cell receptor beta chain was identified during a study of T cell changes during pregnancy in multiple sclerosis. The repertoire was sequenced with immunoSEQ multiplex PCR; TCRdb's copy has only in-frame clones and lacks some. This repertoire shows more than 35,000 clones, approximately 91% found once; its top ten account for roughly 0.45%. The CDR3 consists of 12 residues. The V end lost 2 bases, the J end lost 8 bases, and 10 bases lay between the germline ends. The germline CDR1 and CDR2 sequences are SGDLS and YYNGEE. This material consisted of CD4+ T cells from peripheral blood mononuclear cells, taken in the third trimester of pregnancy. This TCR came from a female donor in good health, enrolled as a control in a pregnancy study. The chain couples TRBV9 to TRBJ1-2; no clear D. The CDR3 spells CASSVLGGGYTF. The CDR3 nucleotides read TGTGCCAGCAGCGTCTTAGGAGGGGGCTACACCTTC.